The sequence of this T cell receptor beta chain was determined in a study of cytomegalovirus exposure and HLA in healthy donors. Regarding the study as a whole: While the bulk of TCR sequences proved rare, some public TCRs turned up in many donors. Several of the most significant clusters appeared, in a later analysis, to be linked to common viral pathogens. In all likelihood, a cluster of highly shared sequence variants was a sequencing artifact. Segments of the TCR beta V type were, in most cases, productive about 87% or about 30% of the time in an earlier analysis.

60 Vbeta and 13 Jbeta primers were used in PCR. The assay was immunoSEQ multiplex PCR, and TCRdb's table has in-frame clones only and misses some. The sample shows about 130,000 clones, about 72% of them seen only once. This clone was observed a single time. Its antigen is unidentified. The V end was cut by 0 bases, the J end by 1 base, with 10 bases between. Germline CDR1 is MGHRA and CDR2 is YSYEKL. CDR3 length: 16 amino acids. The chain recombines TRBV4-1 with TRBJ2-1; a weak D match, TRBD1 (5 bases). The source material was PBMCs. This receptor was obtained from a man aged 30 to 45 in good health and CMV-seropositive. CDR3 residues: CASSQDRAGSYNEQFF. DNA of the CDR3: TGCGCCAGCAGCCAAGATCGGGCAGGGTCCTACAATGAGCAGTTCTTC.